This T cell receptor beta chain came from a study of blood T cell repertoires in COVID-19. With 3 bases clipped from V and 9 bases from J, the junction kept 6 bases outside the gene matches. This CDR3 has 13 amino acids. CDR1 is SGHRS and CDR2 is YFSETQ in the germline V gene. As handled by the study authors: Reference gene primer amplification gave nucleated cell count estimates. Measured with immunoSEQ multiplex PCR; TCRdb has only the in-frame clones, and not every one. That table is the source of V, J and clone size, and D and trimming were worked out from the DNA. The table has about 220,000 clones, over 60% seen once.

The gene calls are TRBV5-1 and TRBJ2-3; 8 positions agree with TRBD2. Material: peripheral blood. This TCR came from a woman in her 70s with acute or convalescent COVID-19. As DNA, the CDR3 is TGCGCCAGCAGCTCCCCCGGGGGGGAAACGCAGTATTTT. Amino acid sequence: CASSSPGGETQYF.